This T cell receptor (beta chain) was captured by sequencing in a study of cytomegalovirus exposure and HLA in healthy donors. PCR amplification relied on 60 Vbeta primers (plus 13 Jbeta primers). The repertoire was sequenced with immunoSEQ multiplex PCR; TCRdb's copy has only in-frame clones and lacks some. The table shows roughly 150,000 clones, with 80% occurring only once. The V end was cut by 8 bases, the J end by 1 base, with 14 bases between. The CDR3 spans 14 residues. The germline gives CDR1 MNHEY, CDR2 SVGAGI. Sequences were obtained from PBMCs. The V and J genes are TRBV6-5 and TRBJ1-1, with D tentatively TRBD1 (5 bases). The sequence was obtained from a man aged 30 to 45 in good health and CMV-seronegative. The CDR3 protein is CASFQQVSNTEAFF. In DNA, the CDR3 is TGTGCCAGCTTCCAACAGGTCTCGAACACTGAAGCTTTCTTT.